This record covers a single TCR beta chain. Its antigen specificity is not known. No base-level quality is on record; no much larger clone is a single base apart. The data derive from a study of T cell responses to AZD1222 COVID-19 vaccine (dated by TCRdb to the early 2020s). Looking at the study overall: Because spike-specific TCR depth and breadth did not differ between the two schedules, AZD1222 recipients who got a second dose at roughly 4 weeks were pooled with those who got a second dose at roughly 12 weeks. TCR sequencing was performed for 230 to 250 trial participants, of whom roughly 200 were given two doses of AZD1222 and around 25 were given two doses of MenACWY control vaccine. Trial participants were enrolled by age into 18-55, 56-69 and 70-plus year subgroups, with 148, 28 and 57 TCR-sequenced participants respectively. Here is what the overall study found, with its caveats: Conclusions about previously exposed vaccinees are limited because only six or seven AZD1222 recipients were SARS-CoV-2 seropositive at baseline. In the small 56-69-year group, the increase in depth fell short of significance, most likely because of low power. Vaccine-associated CD4 TCRs spanned the whole spike protein, with dominant responses in regions 160-218 and 743-854. Most participants were white British and females outnumbered males, and the authors suggested that clonal diversity may have been underestimated. After two AZD1222 doses, both the breadth and the depth of spike-specific TCRs were significantly higher than at day 0 and than in MenACWY recipients. Because no day 14 peak-response samples were available, repertoires were characterized only after the peak T cell response. Reportedly, close to half of the unique spike-specific TCRs recognized epitopes lying outside the regions that are mutated in the B.1.351 and B.1.1.7 variants.

This sample's time point label indicates: baseline before first vaccination. Vaccinee samples were obtained from the UK trials COV001 and COV002, which included a single-blind randomized controlled phase 2/3 trial of AZD1222 (ChAdOx1 nCoV-19) in healthy adults. For TCRbeta chain sequencing, PBMC samples were collected from trial participants at day 0 and at day 28 after the second dose. From the cysteine through the phenylalanine, the CDR3 covers 14 amino acids. Only the CDR3 part of the read is kept: 42 bases, read in frame from the first base. The germline V gene yields MNHEY for CDR1 and SVGEGT for CDR2. V trim: 4 bases; J trim: 5 bases; unmatched bases: 7. The CDR3 regions of human TCRbeta chains were analyzed by immunosequencing. Per the authors' processing: TCRs in the repertoires were compared against a reference library of SARS-CoV-2-specific TCRs that had been generated with the MIRA antigen-specificity platform. Breadth was defined as the fraction of unique TCRs that were SARS-CoV-2-associated, and depth was defined as the fraction of total T cells that were SARS-CoV-2-associated. Using the MIRA data, each spike-specific TCR was mapped to the spike region that the TCR reacts to and placed in a CD4 or CD8 class. Log10-transformed breadth and depth values were compared by one-way ANOVA with Sidak's multiple comparisons tests. This is the immuneACCESS table as TCRdb keeps it, with only in-frame sequences that have V and J called. A part of the clones is gone; compared with another copy, unresolved V genes explain less than half, and the rest is unexplained. D and trimming come from the DNA, and the V and J calls and clone size come from that table. The sample records 95,000 to 110,000 clones, 90% of which are singletons. Clones ranked in the top ten supply about 5% of the sample.

This specimen consisted of peripheral blood, obtained on day 0 of AZD1222 vaccination. The receptor comes from an adult in good health. The chain employs TRBV6-2 or TRBV6-3 and TRBJ2-7, and TRBD1 matches 8 of the central bases. The CDR3: CASSSGQAIDEQYF. The DNA sequence is as follows: TGTGCCAGCAGTTCGGGACAGGCGATCGACGAGCAGTACTTC.